The T cell receptor beta chain described here comes from a study of human versus mouse CDR3 diversity and MHC coevolution. The wider study: The immunoSEQ assay reportedly detects one in 200,000 T cells. Study-level findings and limits: Clonal inequality was lowest in most of the three human donors. Human T cells underwent selection on about six different MHC II alleles. By iCHAO1, human TCR beta clonotypes numbered roughly 1.6 million, the most.

The repertoire was sequenced with immunoSEQ multiplex PCR; TCRdb's copy has only in-frame clones and lacks some. The sample consists of 60,000 or so clones, just under 95% of them appearing once. Worth noting for this clone: The antigen is unknown.

The V gene lost 3 bases and the J gene lost 5 bases, with 12 bases spanning the gap. In germline, CDR1 is SGHRS, CDR2 YFSETQ. CDR3 length: 13 residues. Sequenced: naive CD4+ T cells from blood. This sample's subset: CD45RO-negative CD62L-positive naive CD4 T cells. The origin of this receptor is a person in their 60s in good health. This rearrangement joins TRBV5-1 to TRBJ2-7, with a tentative D call TRBD1 (7 bases). CDR3 DNA sequence: TGCGCCAGCAGCTCGACAGGGAGGCACGAGCAGTACTTC. Amino acids: CASSSTGRHEQYF.